One and the same sample provided the 26 T cell receptor beta chains below, sequenced in a study of shared clonotypes between healthy human individuals (dated by TCRdb to 2020 to 2022). CD8 naive samples were obtained by positive selection for CCR7 among CD45RO-negative cells, yielding a CD45RA+CCR7+ population from which TemRA cells were excluded. The library was produced with the immunoSEQ multiplex PCR assay. Held by TCRdb, this immuneACCESS table contains in-frame sequences only and omits some clones. Under half of the omission traces to an unresolved V gene where checked; the cause of the rest is unknown. The sample yields around 1.9 million clones; just under 95% were counted once. Together, the top ten hold more than 1.5% of the sample. Material: naive CD8+ T cells from PBMCs. Per the publication, the cell subset or site label means: CD45RA+CCR7+. These receptors were taken from a man aged 18 to 35 in good health. Some clones in this sample may be carry-over from other donors' samples.

This clone has just one count. This rearrangement joins TRBV13 to TRBJ2-1, with 11 nucleotides matching TRBD2. V shed 5 bases, J shed 3 bases, and the junction held 6 bases outside the gene matches. The germline V gene has CDR1 PRHDT and CDR2 FYEKMQ (reference sequence). CDR3 length: 16 amino acids. As DNA, the CDR3 is TGTGCCAGCAGCCTGACGACTAGCGGGAACTACAATGAGCAGTTCTTC. As protein: CASSLTTSGNYNEQFF.

The genes are TRBV4-2 and TRBJ1-1; no clear D. Germline V gives CDR1 LGHNA, CDR2 YNFKEQ. V dropped 1 base and J dropped 0 bases, with 9 bases sitting between them. This CDR3 spans 15 amino acids. CDR3 DNA sequence: TGTGCCAGCAGCCAAGTTGTACAGCTGAACACTGAAGCTTTCTTT. Protein: CASSQVVQLNTEAFF.

This chain uses TRBV6-6 with TRBJ2-1, with 11 bases that match TRBD2. The V and J ends lost 4 bases and 4 bases, in that order; junction bases with no gene match: 3. Per the germline V gene, CDR1 is MNHNY and CDR2 is SVGAGI (reference sequence). The CDR3 is 15 residues long. The CDR3 reads CASSSPSGRYNEQFF. Here the CDR3 DNA reads TGTGCCAGCAGTTCCCCTAGCGGGAGGTACAATGAGCAGTTCTTC.

This chain uses TRBV18 with TRBJ1-4; D is perhaps TRBD1 (5 bases). Trimming cost V 5 bases and J 3 bases, with 16 bases left between them. The germline V gene has CDR1 KGHSH and CDR2 LQKENI. This CDR3 region has 16 residues. DNA of the CDR3: TGTGCCAGCTCAGGCACCGGGGGAGAGTCTAATGAAAAACTGTTTTTT. It yields the protein CASSGTGGESNEKLFF.

About this clone itself: The sample has other DNA sequences that encode this CDR3 too. The V and J genes are TRBV27 and TRBJ2-1, with unresolved D. The V and J ends lost 2 bases and 0 bases respectively, with 5 bases between them. Per the germline V gene, CDR1 is MNHEY and CDR2 is SMNVEV (reference sequence). This CDR3 comprises 14 residues. CDR3 coding DNA: TGTGCCAGCAGTTTAATGAGCTCCTACAATGAGCAGTTCTTC. Its protein product is CASSLMSSYNEQFF.

Comments on this clone: This CDR3 is also generated by other DNA sequences in the sample. The chain has TRBV4-3 and TRBJ2-3, with 10 bases identical to TRBD2. Germline V gene data show CDR1 as LGHNA and CDR2 as YSLEER. Losses at the gene ends were 1 base for V and 6 bases for J; bases not matched to a gene: 1. CDR3 size: 14 residues. The CDR3 reads CASSQGTSGDTQYF. CDR3 in DNA: TGCGCCAGCAGCCAAGGGACTAGCGGTGATACGCAGTATTTT.

The V call is TRBV7-6, the J call TRBJ1-5; D possibly corresponds to TRBD1 (6 bases). Looked up from germline, CDR1 is SGHVS and CDR2 is FNYEAQ. The germline V and J ends were trimmed by 5 bases and 3 bases, with 11 bases remaining between them. The CDR3 totals 14 residues. CDR3 bases: TGTGCCAGCAGCAAAACAGGGCACAATCAGCCCCAGCATTTT. It encodes CASSKTGHNQPQHF.

Turning to this clone: Other DNA sequences in the sample encode the same CDR3. The chain combines TRBV27 with TRBJ2-1, with D possibly matching TRBD1 (6 bases). V was pared by 4 bases and J by 6 bases, with 7 bases between. The germline CDR1 and CDR2 sequences are MNHEY and SMNVEV (reference sequence). The length of the CDR3 is 12 residues. The CDR3 DNA is TGTGCCAGCAGTTCCAGGGGCAATGAGCAGTTCTTC. It translates to CASSSRGNEQFF.

Notes on this clone: Within the sample, other DNA sequences also encode this same CDR3. The genes are TRBV19 and TRBJ1-5; D is uncertain. Germline-derived CDR1 and CDR2 are LNHDA and SQIVND (reference sequence). The CDR3 is 13 amino acids. Trimming took off 1 base at V and 6 bases at J, with 7 bases between the two ends. The CDR3 bases are TGTGCCAGTAGTATAGGGGGAATTCAGCCCCAGCATTTT. It encodes CASSIGGIQPQHF.

J is TRBJ1-1 and V is TRBV25-1, with D perhaps matching TRBD1 (6 bases). The CDR3 length is 12 residues. The V end was cut by 11 bases, the J end by 3 bases, with 13 bases between. Germline CDR1 reads MGHDK; CDR2 reads SYGVNS. The chain's CDR3 is CASGDTYTEAFF. CDR3 sequence (DNA): TGTGCCTCCGGGGACACGTACACTGAAGCTTTCTTT.

The rearrangement links TRBV14 to TRBJ2-7; 14 bases align to TRBD2. CDR1 and CDR2 from the germline V gene are SGHDN and FVKESK. The CDR3 totals 18 residues. With 3 bases clipped from V and 0 bases from J, the junction kept 7 bases outside the gene matches. The CDR3 protein is CASSQGTSGSTSSYEQYF. The DNA of the CDR3 is TGTGCCAGCAGCCAGGGGACTAGCGGGAGTACCAGCTCCTACGAGCAGTACTTC.

The chain joins TRBV4-1 to TRBJ2-1; tentatively, D is TRBD1 (6 bases). The CDR3 runs 17 residues. CDR1 is MGHRA and CDR2 is YSYEKL in the germline V gene. The germline V and J ends were trimmed by 1 base and 1 base, with 14 bases remaining between them. The CDR3 region has the DNA TGCGCCAGCAGCCAAGGTAGGGGGACGGTGTCCTACAATGAGCAGTTCTTC. Translated, it gives CASSQGRGTVSYNEQFF.

The gene calls are TRBV2 and TRBJ1-2; 9 bases agree with TRBD1. V trimming: 0 bases; J trimming: 8 bases; junction bases outside the gene matches: 10. The CDR3 consists of 16 residues. Germline CDR1 reads SNHLY; CDR2 reads FYNNEI. The CDR3 region is CASSEAPGTGPTGYTF. The DNA of the CDR3 is TGTGCCAGCAGTGAAGCGCCCGGGACAGGGCCGACCGGCTACACCTTC. The full variable domain, rest sourced from reference TRBV2 and TRBJ1-2, is EPEVTQTPSHQVTQMGQEVILRCVPISNHLYFYWYRQILGQKVEFLVSFYNNEISEKSEIFDDQFSVERPDGSNFTLKIRSTKLEDSAMYFCASSEAPGTGPTGYTFGSGTRLTVV.

The count of this clone is one. V and J are TRBV5-1 and TRBJ1-2; 7 bases match TRBD1. V dropped 4 bases and J dropped 8; count of bases not matched to a gene: 23. The CDR3 contains 18 residues. CDR1 is SGHRS, CDR2 YFSETQ, per germline. CDR3 in amino acids: CASSPVPGTDLLPGGYTF. For the CDR3, the DNA is TGCGCCAGCAGCCCTGTCCCCGGGACAGACCTGTTGCCGGGGGGCTACACCTTC.

The genes are TRBV28 and TRBJ2-3, with no clear D. The V end lost 7 bases, the J end lost 2 bases, and 13 bases lay between the germline ends. The CDR3 contains 14 residues. In germline, CDR1 is MDHEN, CDR2 SYDVKM. The CDR3 DNA reads TGTGCCAGCAATCCGAGAAGGGACACAGATACGCAGTATTTT. Translated, it gives CASNPRRDTDTQYF.

The chain has TRBV5-4 and TRBJ2-7, with 14 nucleotides matching TRBD2. Germline values: CDR1 SGHNT, CDR2 YYREEE (reference sequence). The CDR3 is 15 amino acids. Trimming at V came to 4 bases and at J to 4 bases, leaving 4 bases not matched to a gene. The CDR3 loop is CASSPRLAGGYEQYF. The CDR3 DNA follows: TGTGCCAGCAGCCCCAGACTAGCGGGAGGGTACGAGCAGTACTTC.

V gene TRBV4-1 combines with J gene TRBJ1-3; D is unresolved. In germline, CDR1 is MGHRA, CDR2 YSYEKL. The germline V and J ends were trimmed by 0 bases and 0 bases, with 9 bases remaining between them. This CDR3 has 16 amino acids. The CDR3 sequence is CASSQDSRSSGNTIYF. DNA for the CDR3: TGCGCCAGCAGCCAAGATTCCAGGAGCTCTGGAAACACCATATATTTT.

The J gene is TRBJ1-5, the V gene TRBV7-8; a possible D gene is TRBD1 (6 bases). CDR1 SGHVS and CDR2 FQNEAQ come from the germline V gene. The CDR3 is made up of 16 amino acids. V dropped 5 bases and J dropped 4 bases, with 18 bases sitting between them. CDR3 residues: CASSPARGGDNQPQHF. The DNA for the CDR3 is TGTGCCAGCAGCCCCGCTCGGGGGGGCGATAATCAGCCCCAGCATTTT.

Worth noting for this clone: In the same sample, other DNA sequences code for this CDR3. The chain carries TRBV9 and TRBJ2-1; weak D call: TRBD1 (6 bases). Germline CDR1 reads SGDLS; CDR2 reads YYNGEE. V was clipped by 4 bases and J by 7 bases, with 6 bases between them. This CDR3 is 11 amino acids long. This CDR3 reads CASSTGNEQFF. The CDR3 region has the DNA TGTGCCAGCAGCACAGGGAATGAGCAGTTCTTC.

This chain links TRBV6-1 with TRBJ2-7; TRBD2 matches at 12 bases. The V and J ends lost 8 bases and 6 bases, in that order; junction bases with no gene match: 8. Per the germline V gene, CDR1 is MNHNS and CDR2 is SASEGT. There are 14 residues in the CDR3. CDR3 in amino acids: CASVGLAGTGEQYF. The CDR3 region has the DNA TGTGCCAGCGTCGGACTAGCGGGAACTGGCGAGCAGTACTTC.

A single count supports this clone. The gene calls are TRBV28 and TRBJ1-2; D gene uncertain. This CDR3 is built from 15 residues. Trimming took off 5 bases at V and 2 bases at J, with 15 bases between the two ends. Germline values: CDR1 MDHEN, CDR2 SYDVKM. The DNA of the CDR3 is TGTGCCAGCAGTCCTACACCGCAAGGGAACTATGGCTACACCTTC. This encodes CASSPTPQGNYGYTF.

This chain uses TRBV10-3 with TRBJ2-2; 16 nucleotides align to TRBD2. V shed 6 bases and J 5 bases; nucleotides not matched to a gene: 3. In germline, CDR1 is ENHRY, CDR2 SYGVKD. The CDR3 is 16 residues long. The CDR3 here is CAIRGTSGRGTGELFF. DNA for the CDR3: TGTGCCATCAGGGGGACTAGCGGGAGGGGTACCGGGGAGCTGTTTTTT.

The J gene is TRBJ1-3, the V gene TRBV19; 8 bases fit TRBD1. Germline-derived CDR1 and CDR2 are LNHDA and SQIVND (reference sequence). The CDR3 totals 15 residues. After removal of 5 bases from V and 2 bases from J, the junction contained 5 bases not matched to a gene. CDR3 sequence: CASSLSDRAGNTIYF. The CDR3 coding sequence is TGTGCCAGTAGTCTCTCGGACAGGGCTGGAAACACCATATATTTT.

This clone was seen once. The chain has TRBV11-2 and TRBJ2-7; D remains ambiguous. Germline V gives CDR1 SGHAT, CDR2 FQNNGV. The CDR3 length is 14 residues. V shed 2 bases and J shed 2 bases, with 10 bases lying between them. CDR3 DNA sequence: TGTGCCAGCAGCTTACTAGGGCCCCCCTACGAGCAGTACTTC. This encodes CASSLLGPPYEQYF.

The chain combines TRBV27 with TRBJ1-1; 10 bases are shared with TRBD1. The CDR3 runs 13 residues. Unmatched junction bases numbered 0, after V lost 4 bases and J lost 4 bases. Germline V gene data show CDR1 as MNHEY and CDR2 as SMNVEV (reference sequence). The chain's CDR3 is CASSWTGGTEAFF. The CDR3 DNA follows: TGTGCCAGCAGTTGGACAGGGGGCACTGAAGCTTTCTTT.

The V gene is TRBV6-1, the J gene TRBJ2-7; D is perhaps TRBD1 (6 bases). V lost 2 bases, J lost 6 bases, and 14 bases lay in between. Germline CDR1 and CDR2: MNHNS and SASEGT. This CDR3 is built from 14 residues. DNA for the CDR3: TGTGCCAGCAGTGAATGGGGGCCCCAGTCCGAGCAGTACTTC. This codes for CASSEWGPQSEQYF.